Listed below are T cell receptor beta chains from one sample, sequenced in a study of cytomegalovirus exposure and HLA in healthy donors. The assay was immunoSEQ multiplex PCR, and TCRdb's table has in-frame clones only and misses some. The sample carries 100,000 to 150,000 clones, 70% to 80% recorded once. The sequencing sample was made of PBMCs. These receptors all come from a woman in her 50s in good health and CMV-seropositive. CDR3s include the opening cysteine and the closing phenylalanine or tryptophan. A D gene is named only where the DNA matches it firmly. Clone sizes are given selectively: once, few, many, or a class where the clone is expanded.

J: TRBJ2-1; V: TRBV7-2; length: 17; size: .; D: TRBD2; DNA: TGTGCCAGCAGCTTACCCCCCTCAGCGGGAGCTGAGGGTGAGCAGTTCTTC; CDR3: CASSLPPSAGAEGEQFF
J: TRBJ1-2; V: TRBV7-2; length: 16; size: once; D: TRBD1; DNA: TGTGCCAGCAGCCCCAGGGACAGGGGGGAGAACTATGGCTACACCTTC; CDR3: CASSPRDRGENYGYTF
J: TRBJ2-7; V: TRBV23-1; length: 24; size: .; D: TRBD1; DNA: TGCGCCAGCAGTCAATTGGCTCGGGCCCCCCGAGGACAGGGAGTGGGGGACGAAACCTACGAGCAGTACTTC; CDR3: CASSQLARAPRGQGVGDETYEQYF
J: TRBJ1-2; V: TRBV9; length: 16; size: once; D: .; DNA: TGTGCCAGCAAAAATGGGGGGTCGGGGGGGGACTATGGCTACACCTTC; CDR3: CASKNGGSGGDYGYTF
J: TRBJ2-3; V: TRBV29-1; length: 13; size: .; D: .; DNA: TGCAGCGTTTTAATCGGGAGCACAGATACGCAGTATTTT; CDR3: CSVLIGSTDTQYF
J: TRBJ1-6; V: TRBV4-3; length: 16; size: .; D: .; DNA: TGCGCCAGCAGCCAAGGGATATCGAGGGTCAGGTCACCCCTCCACTTT; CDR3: CASSQGISRVRSPLHF
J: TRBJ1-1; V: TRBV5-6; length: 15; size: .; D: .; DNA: TGTGCCAGCAGCCCCCCCGGGGTCCTTCAATTCGGAGCTTTCTTT; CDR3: CASSPPGVLQFGAFF
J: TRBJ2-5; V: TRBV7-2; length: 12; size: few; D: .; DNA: TGTGCCAGCAGCTTAGGAGCTGGGACCCAGTACTTC; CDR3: CASSLGAGTQYF
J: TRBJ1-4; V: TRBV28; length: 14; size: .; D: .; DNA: TGTGCCAGCAGTTCCGGACAGAGTAATGAAAAACTGTTTTTT; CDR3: CASSSGQSNEKLFF
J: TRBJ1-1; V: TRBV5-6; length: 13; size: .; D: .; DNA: TGTGCCAGCAGCTTGGATGTATACACTGAAGCTTTCTTT; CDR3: CASSLDVYTEAFF
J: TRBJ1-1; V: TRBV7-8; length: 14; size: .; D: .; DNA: TGTGCCAGCACCGTAATGAGTGGGAGCACTGAAGCTTTCTTT; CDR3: CASTVMSGSTEAFF
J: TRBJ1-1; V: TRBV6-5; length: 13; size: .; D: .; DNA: TGTGCCAGCAGTTACCGGGAGGGGGCTGAAGCTTTCTTT; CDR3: CASSYREGAEAFF
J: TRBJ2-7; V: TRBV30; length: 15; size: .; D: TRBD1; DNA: TGTGCCTGGAGTGAACCTTCAGGGGGCAGGTACGAGCAGTACTTC; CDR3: CAWSEPSGGRYEQYF
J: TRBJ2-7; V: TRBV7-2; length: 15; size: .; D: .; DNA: TGTGCCAGCAGCAAGACTAGAGGGCAAACCTACGAGCAGTACTTC; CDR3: CASSKTRGQTYEQYF
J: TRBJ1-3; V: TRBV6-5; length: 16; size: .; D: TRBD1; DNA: TGTGCCAGCAGTTACTCGAGCACAGGGGCTGGAAACACCATATATTTT; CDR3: CASSYSSTGAGNTIYF